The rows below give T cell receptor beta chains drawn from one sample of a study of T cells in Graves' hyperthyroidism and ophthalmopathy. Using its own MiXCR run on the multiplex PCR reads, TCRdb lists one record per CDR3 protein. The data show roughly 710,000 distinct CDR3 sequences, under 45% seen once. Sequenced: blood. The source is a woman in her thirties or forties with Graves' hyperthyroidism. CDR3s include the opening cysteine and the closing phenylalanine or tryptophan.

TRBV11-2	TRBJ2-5	CASRSSGAGETQYF
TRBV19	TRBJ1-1	CAARAEGGNTEAFF
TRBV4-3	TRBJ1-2	CASSQDESPYGYTF
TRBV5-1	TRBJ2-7	CASSFQQYF
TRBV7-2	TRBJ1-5	CASSLSAFGGLGDNQPQHF
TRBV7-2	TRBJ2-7	CASSLGVGVTYEQYF
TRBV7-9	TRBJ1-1	CASSFGATEAFF
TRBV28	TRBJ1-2	CASTLFPHPYTF
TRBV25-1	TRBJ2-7	CASAYLELRGLASLQQYF
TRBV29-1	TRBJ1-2	CSAPHWGGEGYTF
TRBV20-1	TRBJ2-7	CSAREGIGDYEQYF
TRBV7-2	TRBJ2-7	CAGSFFGRESREQYF
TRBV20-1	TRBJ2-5	CSAQRGGMYETQYF
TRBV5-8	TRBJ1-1	CASSREPLLAFF
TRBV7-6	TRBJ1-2	CASSPPGGDLYGYTF
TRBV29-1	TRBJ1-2	CSVREDRRGGYTF
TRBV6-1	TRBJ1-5	CASRDSSNSNQPQHF
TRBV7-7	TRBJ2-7	CASSSSGTIYF
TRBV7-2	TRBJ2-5	CASSLGAAVETQYF
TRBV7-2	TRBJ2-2	CASRLLAGAGELFF
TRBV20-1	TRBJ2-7	CSARGTGPLRGEQYF
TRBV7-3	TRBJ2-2	CASSSGVNTGELFF
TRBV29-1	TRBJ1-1	CSVEPPLEAFF
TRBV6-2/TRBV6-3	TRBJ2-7	CASTRPASEQYF
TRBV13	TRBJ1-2	CANSRGQVFNYGYTF
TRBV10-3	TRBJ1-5	CAISVEGTVGQPQHF
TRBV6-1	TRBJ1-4	CASSETTQGNEKLFF
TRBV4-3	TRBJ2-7	CASSLGKGAYEQYF
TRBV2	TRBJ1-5	CASSGEGGRLSQPQHF
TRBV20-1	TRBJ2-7	CSARDTSGSYEQYF
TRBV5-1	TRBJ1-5	CASSPLPPRLIGNQPQHF
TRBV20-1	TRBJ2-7	CSARPPVAGVYERYF
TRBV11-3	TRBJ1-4	CASSHGQGPATNEKLFF
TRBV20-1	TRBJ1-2	CSARGVPLGLSNGYTF
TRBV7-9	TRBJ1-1	CASSWGMNTEAFF
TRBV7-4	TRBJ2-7	CASSLGPSEEKF
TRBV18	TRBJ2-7	CASSPREIDEQYF
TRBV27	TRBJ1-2	CASSFVPEDGYTF
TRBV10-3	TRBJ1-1	CAISESFDRNTEAFF
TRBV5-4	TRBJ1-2	CASSLDEGYGYTF
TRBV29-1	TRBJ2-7	CSVVQVNEQYF
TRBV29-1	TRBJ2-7	CSASAGFGYEQYF
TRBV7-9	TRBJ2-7	CASSLKRGSSYNEQYF